The source of this T cell receptor (beta chain) is a study of control samples from healthy donors and cancer patients. CDR1 is MDHEN and CDR2 is SYDVKM in the germline V gene. This CDR3 has 15 amino acids. V was clipped by 5 bases and J by 4 bases, with 15 bases between them. The assay was immunoSEQ multiplex PCR, and TCRdb's table has in-frame clones only and misses some. Of fewer than 90,000 clones in the sample, over 75% were seen once. The chain combines TRBV28 with TRBJ1-5; the D is unclear. This TCR came from a man in his fifties or sixties in good health. Input material: blood. The CDR3 nucleotides are TGTGCCAGCAGTGGGAGGGAAAGTGGGAATCAGCCCCAGCATTTT. As protein: CASSGRESGNQPQHF.